Listed here are 27 T cell receptor beta chains from one sample, sequenced in a study of Tregs in tolerant kidney transplant recipients. The method was immunoSEQ multiplex PCR; TCRdb's version includes in-frame clones alone and lacks a portion of them. Among around 16,000 clones listed, around 90% were seen once. What was sequenced was CD8+ T cells from blood. The receptors were gathered from a human donor in good health.

This sequence joins TRBV7-9 and TRBJ1-1, with a tentative D call TRBD1 (5 bases). This CDR3 region has 14 residues. V was pared by 3 bases and J by 2 bases, with 10 bases between. Germline V gene lookup returns CDR1 SEHNR and CDR2 FQNEAQ (reference sequence). CDR3 in DNA: TGTGCCAGCAGCTTGGAGGACACTAACACTGAAGCTTTCTTT. This translates into CASSLEDTNTEAFF.

V and J are TRBV19 and TRBJ2-3, with a possible D match to TRBD1 (5 bases). CDR1 and CDR2 (germline): LNHDA, SQIVND (reference sequence). V lost 2 bases, J lost 2 bases, and 11 bases lay in between. This CDR3 contains 15 residues. CDR3 in DNA: TGTGCCAGTAGTATACTACAGGCCAACACAGATACGCAGTATTTT. Translation gives CASSILQANTDTQYF.

J is TRBJ1-1 and V is TRBV9; TRBD1 is a possible D gene (6 bases). CDR1 is SGDLS, CDR2 YYNGEE, per germline. CDR3 size: 16 residues. The ends were cut back, 0 bases at V and 3 bases at J, with 15 bases in the middle. CDR3 region: CASSVAATGRYTEAFF. CDR3 bases: TGTGCCAGCAGCGTAGCGGCGACAGGCCGATACACTGAAGCTTTCTTT.

The chain joins TRBV5-1 to TRBJ1-1; D is possibly TRBD1 (6 bases). The germline V gene has CDR1 SGHRS and CDR2 YFSETQ. CDR3 length equals 15 residues. With 4 bases removed from V and 4 bases from J, the gap between germline ends came to 17 bases. CDR3 region: CASSTAVLGGTEAFF. The DNA of the CDR3 is TGCGCCAGCAGCACCGCAGTTCTAGGGGGCACTGAAGCTTTCTTT.

This chain connects TRBV11-3 to TRBJ2-5; TRBD2 is a possible D gene (6 bases). Per germline, CDR1 SGHNT and CDR2 YENEEA. The CDR3 length is 14 residues. Trimming left V 6 bases short and J 5 bases short, with 16 bases between. The CDR3 nucleotides are TGTGCCAGCAGTGCCCCGGGGAGGAGGGAGACCCAGTACTTC. It codes for CASSAPGRRETQYF.

The chain uses TRBV19 and TRBJ2-7; maybe TRBD2 (5 bases). CDR1 is LNHDA and CDR2 is SQIVND in the germline V gene (reference sequence). Deletions cut 2 bases from V and 0 bases from J, with 8 bases between. This CDR3 has 14 amino acids. The CDR3 nucleotides are TGTGCCAGTAGTATACCGGGATCCTCCTACGAGCAGTACTTC. It translates to CASSIPGSSYEQYF.

About this clone: The germline gene is not matched at one end of the junction; a read error may be the cause. The chain couples TRBV9 to TRBJ2-7, with a weak D call TRBD1 (5 bases). The CDR3 has 13 amino acids. CDR1 SGDLS and CDR2 YYNGEE come from the germline V gene. The CDR3 DNA is TGTGCCAGCAGCGTAACAGGCTCCAACGAGCAGTACTTC. It yields the protein CASSVTGSNEQYF.

V usage is TRBV20-1 and J usage is TRBJ1-2; a possible D gene is TRBD1 (5 bases). V lost 5 bases, J lost 11 bases, and 15 bases lay in between. The CDR3 covers 11 residues. Germline CDR1 is DFQATT and CDR2 is SNEGSKA (reference sequence). As DNA, the CDR3 is TGCAGTGCTGGACGGGACTATTTTTACACCTTC. It is translated as CSAGRDYFYTF.

The gene calls are TRBV25-1 and TRBJ1-2, with a tentative D call TRBD1 (6 bases). Looked up from germline, CDR1 is MGHDK and CDR2 is SYGVNS. V was cut by 2 bases and J by 8 bases, with 12 bases left in between. The CDR3 consists of 13 residues. The CDR3 here is CASSEKYGGGYTF. CDR3 nucleotides: TGTGCCAGCAGTGAAAAGTACGGGGGCGGCTACACCTTC.

This chain links TRBV27 with TRBJ2-7; D unclear. V gave up 4 bases and J gave up 7 bases, with 14 bases separating them. CDR1 is MNHEY, CDR2 SMNVEV, per germline (reference sequence). The length of the CDR3 is 13 residues. The CDR3 protein is CASSYMRLGEQYF. Here the CDR3 DNA reads TGTGCCAGCAGTTATATGAGGCTCGGGGAGCAGTACTTC.

Written as DNA, the CDR3 is TGTGCCAGCATGCGGGGGACGAGCTCCTACAATGAGCAGTTCTTC. Amino acids: CASMRGTSSYNEQFF. The chain uses TRBV9 and TRBJ2-1, with 7 bases matching TRBD2. V lost 6 bases, J lost 0 bases, and 6 bases stayed unmatched. Germline V gene sequence: CDR1 SGDLS, CDR2 YYNGEE. CDR3 length equals 15 residues.

This sequence joins TRBV7-9 and TRBJ2-7, with D hard to call. The ends were cut back, 4 bases at V and 3 bases at J, with 16 bases in the middle. This CDR3 is 15 amino acids long. From germline, CDR1 is SEHNR and CDR2 FQNEAQ (reference sequence). The CDR3 nucleotides read TGTGCCAGCAGCTCGTCTGTCCGACCGCTCTACGAGCAGTACTTC. It specifies CASSSSVRPLYEQYF.

The chain is built from TRBV29-1 and TRBJ2-1; D may be TRBD1 (6 bases). Per germline, CDR1 SQVTM and CDR2 ANQGSEA. The V and J ends lost 1 base and 8 bases respectively, with 18 bases between them. The CDR3 is 15 amino acids. In DNA, the CDR3 is TGCAGCGTTGAAGGGCCAGGCTGGGGACAATATGAGCAGTTCTTC. Amino acid sequence: CSVEGPGWGQYEQFF.

The chain combines TRBV7-9 with TRBJ2-7; no clear D. Trimming pared 5 bases from V and 3 bases from J, leaving 5 bases between. CDR1 and CDR2 (germline): SEHNR, FQNEAQ (reference sequence). CDR3 length equals 11 residues. As DNA, the CDR3 is TGTGCCAGCAGCCCCTACTACGAGCAGTACTTC. It encodes CASSPYYEQYF.

The V call is TRBV6-5, the J call TRBJ1-5; no reliable D call. CDR1 MNHEY and CDR2 SVGAGI come from the germline V gene. The V end was cut by 2 bases, the J end by 4 bases, with 9 bases between. The CDR3 spans 14 residues. CDR3 protein: CASSYGPSNQPQHF. CDR3 DNA sequence: TGTGCCAGCAGTTACGGCCCCTCGAATCAGCCCCAGCATTTT.

The rearrangement links TRBV10-2 to TRBJ2-5, with 8 bases that match TRBD1. CDR1 is WSHSY, CDR2 SAAADI, per germline. The CDR3 covers 14 residues. With 5 bases clipped from V and 4 bases from J, the junction kept 6 bases outside the gene matches. The CDR3 reads CASSQDRGGETQYF. CDR3 nucleotides: TGCGCCAGCAGTCAAGACAGGGGTGGAGAGACCCAGTACTTC.

J is TRBJ2-1 and V is TRBV6-6; D is unresolved. CDR3 size: 10 residues. The germline V gene has CDR1 MNHNY and CDR2 SVGAGI (reference sequence). V was shortened by 6 bases and J by 7 bases, with 4 bases between the two germline ends. The DNA of the CDR3 is TGTGCCAGCAGAGCAAATGAGCAGTTCTTC. Translation: CASRANEQFF.

The rearrangement links TRBV19 to TRBJ2-7; D is undetermined. V was clipped by 1 base and J by 3 bases, with 7 bases between them. This CDR3 spans 13 amino acids. Looked up from germline, CDR1 is LNHDA and CDR2 is SQIVND (reference sequence). The chain's CDR3 is CASSIGKDYEQYF. CDR3 nucleotide sequence: TGTGCCAGTAGTATAGGGAAGGACTACGAGCAGTACTTC.

The J gene is TRBJ1-1, the V gene TRBV4-3; D remains unclear. V lost 0 bases and J lost 7, with 15 bases in between. The CDR3 length is 15 residues. CDR1 is LGHNA and CDR2 is YSLEER in the germline V gene. CDR3 region: CASSQDQEGLGEAFF. CDR3 DNA: TGCGCCAGCAGCCAAGATCAGGAGGGCTTGGGTGAAGCTTTCTTT.

The chain employs TRBV12-5 and TRBJ2-1; D might be TRBD1 or TRBD2, each matching 6 bases. Deletions cut 2 bases from V and 6 bases from J, with 14 bases between. The CDR3 loop spans 15 amino acids. The V gene's germline CDR1 is LGHNT and CDR2 FRNRAP. The CDR3 region has the DNA TGTGCTAGTGGTTTGAGTGCCGGGGGCTTCAATGAGCAGTTCTTC. Residues: CASGLSAGGFNEQFF.

By share of the sample, this clone is medium-sized. The J gene is TRBJ2-5, the V gene TRBV11-2, with TRBD2 as a possible D gene (5 bases). Germline lookup yields CDR1 SGHAT and CDR2 FQNNGV. The CDR3 runs 12 residues. Between the trimmed V and J ends, which lost 2 bases and 9 bases, there was a span of 10 bases. The CDR3 nucleotides read TGTGCCAGCAGCTTAAGCCTGGAGGCCCAGTACTTC. Its protein is CASSLSLEAQYF.

This sequence joins TRBV13 and TRBJ2-1; D is perhaps TRBD2 (6 bases). Trimming took off 4 bases at V and 4 bases at J, with 14 bases between the two ends. Germline loops: CDR1 PRHDT, CDR2 FYEKMQ (reference sequence). The CDR3 spans 15 residues. CDR3 sequence (DNA): TGTGCCAGCAGCTCTGAGGAGGGACGATACAATGAGCAGTTCTTC. Residues: CASSSEEGRYNEQFF.

The chain links TRBV30 to TRBJ2-1; D unresolved. The CDR3 is 16 amino acids. With 2 bases removed from V and 3 bases from J, the gap between germline ends came to 17 bases. Germline CDR1 and CDR2: GTSNPN and SVGIG (reference sequence). CDR3 in amino acids: CAWSPWVGAGYNEQFF. DNA for the CDR3: TGTGCCTGGAGTCCCTGGGTAGGAGCTGGCTACAATGAGCAGTTCTTC.

DNA of the CDR3: TGTGCCAGCAGGCGTAAGGAGATCGAGACATTCTACAATGAGCAGTTCTTC. This encodes CASRRKEIETFYNEQFF. The chain combines TRBV7-2 with TRBJ2-1; no definite D call. Deletions cut 6 bases from V and 3 bases from J, with 21 bases between. Per germline, CDR1 SGHTA and CDR2 FQGNSA. This CDR3 contains 17 residues.

The chain uses TRBV9 and TRBJ2-5; 10 bases map to TRBD2. Germline CDR1 and CDR2: SGDLS and YYNGEE. The junction had 9 bases not matched to a gene; V was cut back by 0 bases and J by 4 bases. The CDR3 has 17 residues. The CDR3 nucleotides are TGTGCCAGCAGCGTAGGCCTAGCGGGAGCCGAGGGAGAGACCCAGTACTTC. This encodes CASSVGLAGAEGETQYF. The full variable domain, its missing parts supplied by reference TRBV9 and TRBJ2-5, is DSGVTQTPKHLITATGQRVTLRCSPRSGDLSVYWYQQSLDQGLQFLIQYYNGEERAKGNILERFSAQQFPDLHSELNLSSLELGDSALYFCASSVGLAGAEGETQYFGPGTRLLVL.

The chain has TRBV30 and TRBJ1-1; 8 bases match TRBD1. Germline CDR1 reads GTSNPN; CDR2 reads SVGIG (reference sequence). This CDR3 spans 18 amino acids. DNA for the CDR3: TGTGCTACAAAAAGACAGGGGCTTTCTACTTACATGAACACTGAAGCTTTCTTT. It encodes CATKRQGLSTYMNTEAFF.

The chain joins TRBV19 to TRBJ2-5; D possibly matches TRBD1 or TRBD2 (5 bases each). Trimming removed 4 bases from V and 5 bases from J, with 17 bases in between. This CDR3 comprises 15 residues. Germline V gene sequence: CDR1 LNHDA, CDR2 SQIVND (reference sequence). This chain's CDR3 is CASSKGTGRVETQYF. In DNA, the CDR3 is TGTGCCAGTAGTAAAGGGACGGGGAGAGTGGAGACCCAGTACTTC.